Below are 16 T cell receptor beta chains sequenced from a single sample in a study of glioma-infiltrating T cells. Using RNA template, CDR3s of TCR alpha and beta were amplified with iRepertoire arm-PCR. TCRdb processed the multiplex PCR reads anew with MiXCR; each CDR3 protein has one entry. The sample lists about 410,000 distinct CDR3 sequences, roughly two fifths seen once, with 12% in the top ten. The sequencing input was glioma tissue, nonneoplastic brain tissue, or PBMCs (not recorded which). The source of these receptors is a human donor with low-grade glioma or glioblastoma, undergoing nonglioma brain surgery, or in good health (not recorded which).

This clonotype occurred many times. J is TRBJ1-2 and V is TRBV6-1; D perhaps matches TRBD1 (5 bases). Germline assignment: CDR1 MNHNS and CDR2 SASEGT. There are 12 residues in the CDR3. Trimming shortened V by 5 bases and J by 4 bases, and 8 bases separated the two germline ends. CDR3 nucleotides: TGTGCCAGCAGTCCAGGGCCCTATGGCTACACCTTC. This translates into CASSPGPYGYTF.

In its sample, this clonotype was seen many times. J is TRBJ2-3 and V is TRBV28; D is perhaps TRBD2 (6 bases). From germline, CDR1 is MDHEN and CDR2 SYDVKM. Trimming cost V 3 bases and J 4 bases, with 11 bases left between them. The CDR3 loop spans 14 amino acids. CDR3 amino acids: CASSFGGVADTQYF. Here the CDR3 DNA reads TGTGCCAGCAGTTTCGGAGGGGTCGCAGATACGCAGTATTTT.

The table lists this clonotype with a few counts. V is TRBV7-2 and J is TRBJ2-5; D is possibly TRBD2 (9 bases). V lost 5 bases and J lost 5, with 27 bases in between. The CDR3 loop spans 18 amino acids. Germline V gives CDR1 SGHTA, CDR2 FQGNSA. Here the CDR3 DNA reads TGTGCCAGCAGCCACAGGGGGGCTAGCGGGAACGTGGGCGAGACCCAGTACTTC. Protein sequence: CASSHRGASGNVGETQYF.

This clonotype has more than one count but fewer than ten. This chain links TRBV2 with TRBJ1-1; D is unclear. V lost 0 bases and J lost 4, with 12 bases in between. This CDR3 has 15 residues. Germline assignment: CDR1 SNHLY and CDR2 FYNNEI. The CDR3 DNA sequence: TGTGCCAGCAGTGAAGCGCTTGGCAGGACCACTGAAGCTTTCTTT. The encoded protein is CASSEALGRTTEAFF.

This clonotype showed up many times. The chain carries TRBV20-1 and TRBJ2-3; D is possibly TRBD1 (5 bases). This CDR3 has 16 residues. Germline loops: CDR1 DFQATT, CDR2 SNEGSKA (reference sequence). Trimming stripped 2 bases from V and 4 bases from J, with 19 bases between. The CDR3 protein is CSARTPAGNRPDTQYF. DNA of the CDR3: TGCAGTGCTAGAACACCGGCAGGGAATAGGCCAGATACGCAGTATTTT.

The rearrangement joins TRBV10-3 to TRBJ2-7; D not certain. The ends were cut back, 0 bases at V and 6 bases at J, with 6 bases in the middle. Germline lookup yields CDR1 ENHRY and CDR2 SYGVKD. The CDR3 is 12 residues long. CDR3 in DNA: TGTGCCATCAGTGAGTCGATTAGCGAGCAGTACTTC. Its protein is CAISESISEQYF.

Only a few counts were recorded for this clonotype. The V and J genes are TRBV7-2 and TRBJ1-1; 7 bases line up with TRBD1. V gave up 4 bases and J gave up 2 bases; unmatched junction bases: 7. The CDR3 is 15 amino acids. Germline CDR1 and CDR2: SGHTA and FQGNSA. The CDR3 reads CASSSDRTGNTEAFF. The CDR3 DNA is TGTGCCAGCAGCTCAGATCGGACAGGCAACACTGAAGCTTTCTTT.

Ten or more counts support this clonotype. CDR3: CASSYGRENTDTQYF. CDR3 nucleotides: TGTGCCAGCAGTTACGGGCGGGAGAATACAGATACGCAGTATTTT. V and J are TRBV6-2 or TRBV6-3 and TRBJ2-3; 7 bases line up with TRBD2. The CDR3 length is 15 residues. V dropped 2 bases and J dropped 3; count of bases not matched to a gene: 5. Germline loops: CDR1 MNHEY, CDR2 SVGEGT.

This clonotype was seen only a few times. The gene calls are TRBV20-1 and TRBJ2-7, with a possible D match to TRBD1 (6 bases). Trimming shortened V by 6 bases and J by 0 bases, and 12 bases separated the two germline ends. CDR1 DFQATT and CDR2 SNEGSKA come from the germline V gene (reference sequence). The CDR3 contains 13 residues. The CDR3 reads CSARTASSYEQYF. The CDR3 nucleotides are TGCAGTGCCCGGACAGCAAGCTCCTACGAGCAGTACTTC.

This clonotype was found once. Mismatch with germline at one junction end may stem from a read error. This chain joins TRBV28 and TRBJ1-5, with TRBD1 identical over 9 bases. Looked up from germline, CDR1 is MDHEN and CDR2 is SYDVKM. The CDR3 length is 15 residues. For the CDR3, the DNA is TGTGCCAGCAGGTGGACAGGGGAAAAGGTTCAGCTCCAGCATTTT. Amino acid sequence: CASRWTGEKVQLQHF.

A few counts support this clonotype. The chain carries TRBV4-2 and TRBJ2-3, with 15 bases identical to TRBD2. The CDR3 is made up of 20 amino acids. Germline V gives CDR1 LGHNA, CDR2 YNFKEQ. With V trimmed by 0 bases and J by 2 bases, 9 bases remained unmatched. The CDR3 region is CASSQDPYGLAGGTTDTQYF. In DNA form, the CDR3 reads TGTGCCAGCAGCCAAGATCCCTATGGACTAGCGGGAGGGACCACAGATACGCAGTATTTT.

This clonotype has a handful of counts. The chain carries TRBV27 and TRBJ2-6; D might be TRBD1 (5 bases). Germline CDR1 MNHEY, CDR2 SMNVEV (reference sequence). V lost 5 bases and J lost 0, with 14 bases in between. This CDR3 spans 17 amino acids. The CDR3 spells CASSRTGPLSGANVLTF. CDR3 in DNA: TGTGCCAGCAGTCGCACAGGTCCCCTCTCTGGGGCCAACGTCCTGACTTTC. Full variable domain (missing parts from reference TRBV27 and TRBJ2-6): EAQVTQNPRYLITVTGKKLTVTCSQNMNHEYMSWYRQDPGLGLRQIYYSMNVEVTDKGDVPEGYKVSRKEKRNFPLILESPSPNQTSLYFCASSRTGPLSGANVLTFGAGSRLTVL.

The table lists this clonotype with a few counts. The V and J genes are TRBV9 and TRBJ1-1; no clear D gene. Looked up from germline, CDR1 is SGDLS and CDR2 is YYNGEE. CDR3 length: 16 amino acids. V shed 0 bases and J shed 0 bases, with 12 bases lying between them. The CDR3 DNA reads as TGTGCCAGCAGCGTAGGGGCACAGAGGCTGAACACTGAAGCTTTCTTT. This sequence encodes CASSVGAQRLNTEAFF.

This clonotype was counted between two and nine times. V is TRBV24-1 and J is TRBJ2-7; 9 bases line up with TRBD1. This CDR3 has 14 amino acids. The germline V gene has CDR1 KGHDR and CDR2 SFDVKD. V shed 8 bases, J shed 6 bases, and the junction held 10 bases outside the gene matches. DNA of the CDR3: TGTGCCACCAACCGCCGGGACAGGGTACCCGAGCAGTACTTC. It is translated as CATNRRDRVPEQYF.

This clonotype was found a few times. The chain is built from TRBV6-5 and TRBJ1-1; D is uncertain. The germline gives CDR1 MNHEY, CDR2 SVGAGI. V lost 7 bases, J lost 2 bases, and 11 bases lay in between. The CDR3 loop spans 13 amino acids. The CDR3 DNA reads TGTGCCAGCACCGACGCCGGAAACACTGAAGCTTTCTTT. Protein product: CASTDAGNTEAFF.

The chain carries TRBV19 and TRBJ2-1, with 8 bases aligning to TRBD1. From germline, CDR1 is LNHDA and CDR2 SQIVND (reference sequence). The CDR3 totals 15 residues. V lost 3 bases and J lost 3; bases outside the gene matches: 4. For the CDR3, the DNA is TGTGCCAGTAGTATGACAGGACAGGGCTACAATGAGCAGTTCTTC. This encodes CASSMTGQGYNEQFF.